This T cell receptor beta chain came from a study of pediatric ulcerative colitis. Broader study findings: Repertoires came from total lymphocyte DNA, not specific subsets. Acute severe colitis showed lower rectal diversity from clonal expansions.

The CDR3 runs to 13 residues. Germline V gene sequence: CDR1 LNHDA, CDR2 SQIVND (reference sequence). After removal of 2 bases from V and 6 bases from J, the junction contained 2 bases not matched to a gene. During colonoscopy, one to two rectal pinch biopsies were collected. The table came from immunoSEQ multiplex PCR; TCRdb's copy has only in-frame clones and leaves some out. The sample carries 10,000 to 15,000 clones, around 77% recorded once. Remarks on this clone: Its antigen is not identified.

Sequencing input: gut tissue. This TCR was recovered from a boy aged 5-17 years who was a control in a study of pediatric ulcerative colitis. The chain joins TRBV19 to TRBJ2-3, with TRBD1 identical over 7 bases. For the CDR3, the DNA is TGTGCCAGTAGTATAACAGGGGTGGATACGCAGTATTTT. This translates into CASSITGVDTQYF.